This T cell receptor beta chain emerged from a study of blood T cell repertoires in COVID-19. The repertoire was sequenced with immunoSEQ multiplex PCR; TCRdb's copy has only in-frame clones and lacks some. The sample lists approximately 210,000 clones, about 90% occurring once. The TCR originated in a man aged 25-45 years with acute or convalescent COVID-19. The sample comprised peripheral blood.

The CDR3 protein is CASSSGGSYEQYF. The CDR3 DNA reads TGTGCCAGCAGTTCCGGAGGGTCCTACGAGCAGTACTTC. The chain uses TRBV6-5 and TRBJ2-7, with D possibly being TRBD2 (6 bases). Deletions cut 4 bases from V and 1 base from J, with 8 bases between. Germline V lookup: CDR1 MNHEY, CDR2 SVGAGI. The CDR3 sequence is 13 residues long.